Below are 26 T cell receptor beta chains sequenced from a single sample in a study of blood T cell repertoires in COVID-19 (TCRdb year 2020). Receptor libraries were prepared by the immunoSEQ multiplex PCR assay. Sourced from immuneACCESS, this table was stored by TCRdb with only in-frame sequences that have V and J called. A share of the clones is absent; for the studies checked, an unresolved V gene accounts for under half, and the remainder has no known explanation. The sample table contains some 270,000 clones; only one count was recorded for roughly 90% of them. Clones ranked in the top ten supply roughly 2% of the sample. The sample taken for sequencing was peripheral blood. The receptors come from a woman aged 60-70 years with COVID-19, enrolled during active disease.

This rearrangement joins TRBV7-8 to TRBJ1-5; D is unresolved. Looked up from germline, CDR1 is SGHVS and CDR2 is FQNEAQ. V lost 3 bases and J lost 9, with 12 bases in between. This CDR3 spans 13 amino acids. CDR3 loop: CASSFNTAAPQHF. The CDR3 bases are TGTGCCAGCAGCTTTAATACAGCGGCGCCCCAGCATTTT.

Concerning this clone: The junction does not match germline at one end; this may be a read error. The chain uses TRBV30 and TRBJ2-3; 7 nucleotides align to TRBD1. Germline V gene data show CDR1 as GTSNPN and CDR2 as SVGIG (reference sequence). The CDR3 is 18 residues long. CDR3 region: CALSSTSLQGLNTDTQYF. CDR3 DNA: TGTGCCTTGAGTTCAACCAGTTTACAGGGGTTAAACACAGATACGCAGTATTTT.

The V call is TRBV5-5, the J call TRBJ1-2; the D gene is possibly TRBD1 (6 bases). From germline, CDR1 is SGHKS and CDR2 YYEKEE (reference sequence). The CDR3 has 14 residues. The germline V and J ends were trimmed by 0 bases and 3 bases, with 9 bases remaining between them. The CDR3 DNA follows: TGTGCCAGCAGCTTGGTTTCAGGGGACTATGGCTACACCTTC. Translating gives CASSLVSGDYGYTF.

This clone was detected once. Additional DNA sequences in this sample encode the identical CDR3. The chain couples TRBV19 to TRBJ1-4; 10 nucleotides match TRBD1. From germline, CDR1 is LNHDA and CDR2 SQIVND (reference sequence). J lost 0 bases, V lost 9 bases, and 4 bases had no gene match. This CDR3 has 15 residues. The CDR3 here is CASRDRGATNEKLFF. The DNA for the CDR3 is TGTGCCAGCCGGGACAGGGGCGCAACTAATGAAAAACTGTTTTTT.

This chain joins TRBV9 and TRBJ2-7; 9 positions agree with TRBD1. This CDR3 is built from 15 residues. The trim removed 4 bases at V and 5 bases at J, leaving 10 bases unmatched. CDR1 is SGDLS, CDR2 YYNGEE, per germline. The CDR3 spells CASSFGPGQGDEQYF. CDR3 sequence (DNA): TGTGCCAGCAGCTTCGGTCCGGGACAGGGCGACGAGCAGTACTTC.

The chain is built from TRBV5-1 and TRBJ2-2; TRBD1 aligns across 10 bases. V dropped 4 bases and J dropped 4; count of bases not matched to a gene: 4. The CDR3 contains 15 residues. The germline gives CDR1 SGHRS, CDR2 YFSETQ. CDR3 bases: TGCGCCAGCAGCCAGCGGACAGGGGGCACCGGGGAGCTGTTTTTT. Its translation: CASSQRTGGTGELFF. Variable domain in full (rest from reference TRBV5-1 and TRBJ2-2): KAGVTQTPRYLIKTRGQQVTLSCSPISGHRSVSWYQQTPGQGLQFLFEYFSETQRNKGNFPGRFSGRQFSNSRSEMNVSTLELGDSALYLCASSQRTGGTGELFFGEGSRLTVL.

This clone was observed once. This sequence joins TRBV6-1 and TRBJ1-5; D is possibly TRBD1 (5 bases). The CDR3 totals 16 residues. Germline lookup yields CDR1 MNHNS and CDR2 SASEGT. V was cut by 2 bases and J by 0 bases, with 11 bases left in between. CDR3 loop: CASSESPGYSNQPQHF. The CDR3 DNA reads as TGTGCCAGCAGTGAATCCCCAGGGTATAGCAATCAGCCCCAGCATTTT.

The gene calls are TRBV27 and TRBJ1-5; 11 nucleotides align to TRBD1. CDR3 length equals 21 residues. Germline-derived CDR1 and CDR2 are MNHEY and SMNVEV (reference sequence). The V segment lost 7 bases and the J segment 4 bases; nucleotides outside the gene matches: 24. The CDR3 DNA reads TGTGCCAGCACCCCCCCGGACAGGGGGCGGCGGGTTTCGACAAAAAATCAGCCCCAGCATTTT. It yields the protein CASTPPDRGRRVSTKNQPQHF.

The chain has TRBV4-3 and TRBJ2-1; TRBD1 matches at 8 bases. V was clipped by 5 bases and J by 2 bases; unmatched bases: 5. Per the germline V gene, CDR1 is LGHNA and CDR2 is YSLEER. This CDR3 comprises 15 residues. The CDR3 DNA reads as TGCGCCAGCAGCTACGGACAGGGACCCTACAATGAGCAGTTCTTC. Translating it yields CASSYGQGPYNEQFF.

The genes are TRBV10-3 and TRBJ2-3; 11 nucleotides line up with TRBD1. This CDR3 is 14 amino acids long. V was pared by 7 bases and J by 6 bases, with 6 bases of the junction left unmatched. The germline V gene encodes CDR1 ENHRY and CDR2 SYGVKD. The CDR3 protein is CAINRDRGLDTQYF. The CDR3 DNA is TGTGCCATCAACCGGGACAGGGGGTTGGATACGCAGTATTTT.

CDR3 DNA sequence: TGTGCCAGCAGCCAAGCCGGGACTAAAACCGGGGAGCTGTTTTTT. Protein: CASSQAGTKTGELFF. This chain connects TRBV3-1 (or the pseudogene TRBV3-2) to TRBJ2-2; TRBD2 matches 7 bases. Trimming at V came to 1 base and at J to 5 bases, leaving 4 bases not matched to a gene. Germline-derived CDR1 and CDR2 are LGHDT and YNNKEL (reference sequence). The CDR3 is made up of 15 amino acids.

The chain uses TRBV30 and TRBJ2-5; D is unresolved. This CDR3 has 12 residues. Looked up from germline, CDR1 is GTSNPN and CDR2 is SVGIG (reference sequence). V lost 0 bases, J lost 7 bases, and 9 bases lay in between. The CDR3 bases are TGTGCCTGGAGTGTGAGTTTCCGGACCCAGTACTTC. This encodes CAWSVSFRTQYF.

The chain is built from TRBV6-5 and TRBJ1-1, with 8 nucleotides matching TRBD1. This CDR3 contains 15 residues. V dropped 2 bases and J dropped 4; count of bases not matched to a gene: 6. Germline CDR1 reads MNHEY; CDR2 reads SVGAGI. CDR3 nucleotides: TGTGCCAGCAGTTACGGCAGGGGGCTTGGCACTGAAGCTTTCTTT. It translates to CASSYGRGLGTEAFF.

The V gene is TRBV5-1, the J gene TRBJ2-5; TRBD2 aligns across 13 bases. This CDR3 spans 18 amino acids. The ends lost 4 bases at V and 3 bases at J; junction bases unmatched: 12. Germline CDR1 and CDR2: SGHRS and YFSETQ. The DNA of the CDR3 is TGCGCCAGCAGCGTAAAACTAGCGGGGGGGCCATTTGAAGAGACCCAGTACTTC. The encoded protein is CASSVKLAGGPFEETQYF.

The genes are TRBV19 and TRBJ2-2; 10 nucleotides agree with TRBD1. CDR1 and CDR2 (germline): LNHDA, SQIVND (reference sequence). This CDR3 spans 16 amino acids. V shed 3 bases and J 3 bases; nucleotides not matched to a gene: 4. CDR3 nucleotides: TGTGCCAGTAGTATCGCGGGACAGGGGTACACCGGGGAGCTGTTTTTT. Translation gives CASSIAGQGYTGELFF.

The genes are TRBV19 and TRBJ1-1; 7 nucleotides match TRBD1. CDR3 size: 15 residues. V lost 1 base to trimming and J lost 3 bases; unmatched junction nucleotides: 5. CDR1 LNHDA and CDR2 SQIVND come from the germline V gene (reference sequence). The CDR3 loop reads CASSIVGTADTEAFF. The CDR3 nucleotides read TGTGCCAGTAGTATAGTGGGGACAGCCGACACTGAAGCTTTCTTT.

This clone has a handful of counts. The CDR3 loop is CASSPLGQGPYFRDSSPLHF. As DNA, the CDR3 is TGTGCCAGTAGCCCGCTAGGGCAGGGGCCTTACTTTCGGGATAGTTCACCCCTCCACTTT. The chain uses TRBV19 and TRBJ1-6, with D possibly matching TRBD1 (6 bases). The V gene lost 6 bases and the J gene lost 9 bases, with 33 bases spanning the gap. Germline-derived CDR1 and CDR2 are LNHDA and SQIVND (reference sequence). The CDR3 runs 20 residues.

The V gene is TRBV20-1, the J gene TRBJ1-4; tentatively, D is TRBD1 (6 bases). This CDR3 comprises 13 residues. Germline V gene lookup returns CDR1 DFQATT and CDR2 SNEGSKA (reference sequence). Trimming cost V 3 bases and J 12 bases, with 17 bases left between them. The CDR3 here is CSASRDTWNQLFF. As DNA, the CDR3 is TGCAGTGCTAGTCGGGACACATGGAACCAACTGTTTTTT.

V usage is TRBV5-1 and J usage is TRBJ2-2; possible D gene TRBD2, 6 bases. Germline loops: CDR1 SGHRS, CDR2 YFSETQ. CDR3 size: 14 residues. V was clipped by 1 base and J by 7 bases, with 11 bases between them. The CDR3 loop reads CASSLMMRGGELFF. CDR3 coding DNA: TGCGCCAGCAGCTTGATGATGCGGGGCGGGGAGCTGTTTTTT.

The chain combines TRBV5-6 with TRBJ1-1; D possibly corresponds to TRBD1 (5 bases). The CDR3 covers 15 residues. Between the trimmed V and J ends, which lost 0 bases and 1 base, there was a span of 10 bases. Germline V gene data show CDR1 as SGHDT and CDR2 as YYEEEE. In DNA form, the CDR3 reads TGTGCCAGCAGCTTGGTGGGGCCCCAGAACACTGAAGCTTTCTTT. Translated, it gives CASSLVGPQNTEAFF. Full variable domain (remainder filled in from reference TRBV5-6 and TRBJ1-1): DAGVTQSPTHLIKTRGQQVTLRCSPKSGHDTVSWYQQALGQGPQFIFQYYEEEERQRGNFPDRFSGHQFPNYSSELNVNALLLGDSALYLCASSLVGPQNTEAFFGQGTRLTVV.

The J gene is TRBJ1-6, the V gene TRBV3-1 (or the pseudogene TRBV3-2); no definite D call. Germline lookup yields CDR1 LGHDT and CDR2 YNNKEL (reference sequence). The CDR3 is 14 amino acids. V lost 4 bases, J lost 7 bases, and 11 bases lay in between. This CDR3 reads CASSPRTTNSPLHF. DNA for the CDR3: TGTGCCAGCAGCCCGCGGACTACCAATTCACCCCTCCACTTT.

J is TRBJ1-2 and V is TRBV14, with 7 positions matching TRBD1. The germline V gene encodes CDR1 SGHDN and CDR2 FVKESK. The CDR3 contains 14 residues. The junction had 7 bases not matched to a gene; V was cut back by 5 bases and J by 4 bases. CDR3 residues: CASSDAGTVYGYTF. The CDR3 DNA follows: TGTGCCAGCAGCGACGCCGGGACAGTCTATGGCTACACCTTC.

The chain carries TRBV7-9 and TRBJ1-1; TRBD1 agrees at 9 bases. Trimming removed 1 base from V and 5 bases from J; junction bases left unmatched: 8. Germline V gene lookup returns CDR1 SEHNR and CDR2 FQNEAQ (reference sequence). The CDR3 has 16 amino acids. In DNA form, the CDR3 reads TGTGCCAGCAGCTTAGAACCGGGACAGGGAGGTACTGAAGCTTTCTTT. Its translation: CASSLEPGQGGTEAFF.

This clone has a single count. The chain couples TRBV7-2 to TRBJ2-1; D is perhaps TRBD1 (6 bases). CDR3 length: 13 residues. V was clipped by 5 bases and J by 5 bases, with 10 bases between them. Per germline, CDR1 SGHTA and CDR2 FQGNSA. Here the CDR3 DNA reads TGTGCCAGCAGCCCGGACAGAAACAATGAGCAGTTCTTC. Protein: CASSPDRNNEQFF.

This chain uses TRBV21-1 with TRBJ1-1; the D segment call TRBD1 is taken from the table without a DNA check. TRBV21-1 represents a pseudogene. The CDR3 is 15 residues long. The CDR3 loop reads CASSTGQGAETEAFF. CDR3 in DNA: TGTGCCAGCAGCACGGGACAGGGGGCAGAAACTGAAGCTTTCTTT.

The chain uses TRBV19 and TRBJ1-2; D might be TRBD1 (5 bases). This CDR3 has 14 residues. V was clipped by 7 bases and J by 4 bases, with 16 bases between them. Germline CDR1 reads LNHDA; CDR2 reads SQIVND (reference sequence). This chain's CDR3 is CASKTDPAGYGYTF. In DNA, the CDR3 is TGTGCCAGTAAGACAGACCCGGCAGGCTATGGCTACACCTTC.